This T cell receptor beta chain was observed in a study of identical twins. Study-wide results and caveats: Compared with models, monozygotic twins showed more out-of-frame TCR alpha sharing.

The V end was cut by 0 bases, the J end by 0 bases, with 3 bases between. The germline V gene encodes CDR1 LNHNV and CDR2 YYDKDF (reference sequence). The CDR3 totals 15 residues. Notes on this clonotype: The antigen is unknown.

Each CDR3 protein gets one entry after TCRdb re-called the 5' RACE reads with MiXCR. The sample yields fewer than 650,000 distinct CDR3 sequences, roughly 7.1% seen once. These data are also associated with another study on yellow fever vaccine responses in identical twins.

This chain joins TRBV15 and TRBJ1-6; D ambiguous. Sequences were obtained from PBMCs. The TCR originated in a woman aged 18-29 years in good health. CDR3 residues: CATSRDNSYNSPLHF. The CDR3 nucleotides read TGTGCCACCAGCAGAGACAACTCCTATAATTCACCCCTCCACTTT.